The 22 T cell receptor beta chains below all came from one sample that was sequenced in a study of T-cell memory formation after mild COVID-19. Each CDR3 protein gets one entry after TCRdb re-called the 5' RACE reads with MiXCR. The sample shows 30,000 or so distinct CDR3 sequences, 20% to 25% of them seen only once. The material sequenced was PBMCs or a T cell subset sorted from them (not recorded which). The receptors were sampled from an adult who had mild COVID-19 (a few samples of this study predate the infection). Cell type and time point are not known.

This clonotype was counted ten times or more. This chain links TRBV19 with TRBJ2-2; 9 nucleotides line up with TRBD1. CDR3 length: 14 amino acids. V lost 6 bases to trimming and J lost 6 bases; unmatched junction nucleotides: 5. CDR1 is LNHDA, CDR2 SQIVND, per germline (reference sequence). CDR3 sequence reads: CASSSRQGAGELFF. The CDR3 DNA is TGTGCCAGTAGCAGTAGACAGGGGGCCGGGGAGCTGTTTTTT.

This clonotype showed up many times. This rearrangement joins TRBV7-9 to TRBJ2-3; no clear D. V lost 5 bases and J lost 0, with 15 bases in between. The CDR3 is made up of 16 amino acids. Per germline, CDR1 SEHNR and CDR2 FQNEAQ (reference sequence). The CDR3 DNA is TGTGCCAGCAGCCGCTCCTACAGCGCTAGCACAGATACGCAGTATTTT. Amino acid sequence: CASSRSYSASTDTQYF.

This clonotype was detected ten times or more. This chain uses TRBV7-2 with TRBJ2-1; D not resolved. Looked up from germline, CDR1 is SGHTA and CDR2 is FQGNSA. Trimming left V 2 bases short and J 7 bases short, with 18 bases between. The CDR3 covers 16 residues. DNA of the CDR3: TGTGCCAGCAGCTTAAGATTTGGACCACATACTAATGAGCAGTTCTTC. As protein: CASSLRFGPHTNEQFF.

This clonotype was seen more than once but under ten times. The V call is TRBV12-3 or TRBV12-4, the J call TRBJ2-5; no firm D call. Trimming took 6 bases from V and 4 from J, leaving 12 bases between them. This CDR3 region has 13 residues. The CDR3 loop reads CASRGTKLETQYF. The CDR3 nucleotides read TGTGCCAGCAGGGGAACTAAGTTAGAGACCCAGTACTTC.

The chain joins TRBV5-1 to TRBJ2-3; D is tentatively TRBD1 or TRBD2 (5 bases each). The CDR3 loop spans 14 amino acids. V lost 1 base to trimming and J lost 4 bases, with 10 bases between them. Per the germline V gene, CDR1 is SGHRS and CDR2 is YFSETQ. CDR3 DNA sequence: TGCGCCAGCAGCTTGCCCCGGGGCGCAGATACGCAGTATTTT. Amino acid sequence: CASSLPRGADTQYF. The whole variable domain, filled in from reference TRBV5-1 and TRBJ2-3, reads KAGVTQTPRYLIKTRGQQVTLSCSPISGHRSVSWYQQTPGQGLQFLFEYFSETQRNKGNFPGRFSGRQFSNSRSEMNVSTLELGDSALYLCASSLPRGADTQYFGPGTRLTVL.

In this sample, this clonotype turned up a few times. This chain uses TRBV5-1 with TRBJ1-1; possible D gene TRBD1, 5 bases. The CDR3 contains 12 residues. Trimming removed 7 bases at V and 1 base at J, with 8 bases between. The germline V gene has CDR1 SGHRS and CDR2 YFSETQ. The CDR3 region has the DNA TGCGCCAGCCGAGGGGAGAACACTGAAGCTTTCTTT. Translated: CASRGENTEAFF. Combining the CDR3 with reference TRBV5-1 and TRBJ1-1 gives the whole variable domain KAGVTQTPRYLIKTRGQQVTLSCSPISGHRSVSWYQQTPGQGLQFLFEYFSETQRNKGNFPGRFSGRQFSNSRSEMNVSTLELGDSALYLCASRGENTEAFFGQGTRLTVV.

About this clonotype itself: This may stem from a read error, because a much larger clone lies one nucleotide away. The rearrangement links TRBV3-1 to TRBJ2-7, with D perhaps matching TRBD1 (5 bases). Germline V lookup: CDR1 LGHDT, CDR2 YNNKEL (reference sequence). V lost 4 bases and J 6 bases, leaving 13 bases between the germline ends. There are 13 residues in the CDR3. CDR3 loop: CASSPPGAVEQYF. DNA for the CDR3: TGTGCCAGCAGCCCCCCTGGGGCGGTCGAGCAGTACTTC.

There are many counts of this clonotype. The chain links TRBV14 to TRBJ1-1; 8 bases align to TRBD1. The CDR3 is made up of 15 amino acids. Germline loops: CDR1 SGHDN, CDR2 FVKESK. V trimming: 0 bases; J trimming: 8 bases; junction bases outside the gene matches: 8. CDR3 region: CASSQDQPDRDEAFF. The CDR3, as DNA: TGTGCCAGCAGCCAAGATCAACCGGACAGGGACGAAGCTTTCTTT.

This clonotype came up many times. This sequence joins TRBV20-1 and TRBJ1-2, with 7 nucleotides matching TRBD1. The length of the CDR3 is 16 residues. The V segment lost 7 bases and the J segment 2 bases; nucleotides outside the gene matches: 16. Germline CDR1 and CDR2: DFQATT and SNEGSKA (reference sequence). CDR3: CSVAPRTGDGNYGYTF. In DNA, the CDR3 is TGCAGTGTGGCCCCCAGAACAGGGGACGGGAACTATGGCTACACCTTC.

By frequency in the sample, this clonotype is medium-sized. The CDR3 loop is CASSLRSSGANVLTF. The CDR3 nucleotides read TGTGCCAGCAGCTTACGATCCTCTGGGGCCAACGTCCTGACTTTC. This chain joins TRBV7-6 and TRBJ2-6; D is ambiguous. This CDR3 has 15 residues. Between the trimmed V and J ends, which lost 2 bases and 0 bases, there was a span of 5 bases. Germline-derived CDR1 and CDR2 are SGHVS and FNYEAQ.

This clonotype was detected many times. V is TRBV6-5 and J is TRBJ2-3, with D perhaps matching TRBD1 (5 bases). This CDR3 is 15 amino acids long. The germline V and J ends were trimmed by 2 bases and 2 bases, with 11 bases remaining between them. CDR1 and CDR2 (germline): MNHEY, SVGAGI. As DNA, the CDR3 is TGTGCCAGCAGTTACGACAGCACTCTCACAGATACGCAGTATTTT. It yields the protein CASSYDSTLTDTQYF.

This clonotype was seen repeatedly, ten times or more. V and J are TRBV20-1 and TRBJ2-7; 7 bases fit TRBD1. V shed 4 bases and J 3 bases; nucleotides not matched to a gene: 9. The CDR3 runs to 14 residues. Germline V gene sequence: CDR1 DFQATT, CDR2 SNEGSKA (reference sequence). The CDR3 DNA is TGCAGTGCTAAAACAGGGGCAGACAACTACGAGCAGTACTTC. Amino acids: CSAKTGADNYEQYF.

In this sample, this clonotype turned up many times. The V and J genes are TRBV6-5 and TRBJ1-2; 8 nucleotides line up with TRBD1. The CDR3 consists of 14 residues. The junction had 7 bases not matched to a gene; V was cut back by 2 bases and J by 8 bases. Looked up from germline, CDR1 is MNHEY and CDR2 is SVGAGI. CDR3 amino acids: CASSYGLTGVGYTF. The CDR3 DNA reads TGTGCCAGCAGTTACGGTTTGACAGGGGTAGGCTACACCTTC.

The chain has TRBV6-5 and TRBJ1-1; 8 bases are shared with TRBD1. Unmatched junction bases numbered 4, after V lost 6 bases and J lost 4 bases. Germline V gives CDR1 MNHEY, CDR2 SVGAGI. CDR3 length: 13 residues. CDR3 coding DNA: TGTGCCAGCAGCCCGGGACAGGTCACTGAAGCTTTCTTT. It is translated as CASSPGQVTEAFF.

This clonotype was seen many times. This chain links TRBV11-2 with TRBJ2-3; D may be TRBD1 or TRBD2 (7 bases each). Germline V gives CDR1 SGHAT, CDR2 FQNNGV. The CDR3 has 18 amino acids. V lost 1 base to trimming and J lost 2 bases, with 19 bases between them. The CDR3 sequence: CASSLVPPGEGATDTQYF. CDR3 DNA: TGTGCCAGCAGCTTAGTCCCACCGGGGGAGGGGGCCACAGATACGCAGTATTTT.

This clonotype was detected ten times or more. The chain links TRBV4-3 to TRBJ2-5, with 9 bases that match TRBD1. J was trimmed by 5 bases and V by 0 bases; bases with no gene match: 10. The CDR3 is 17 amino acids. CDR1 LGHNA and CDR2 YSLEER come from the germline V gene. The CDR3 reads CASSQDFGQGPWETQYF. In nucleotides, the CDR3 is TGCGCCAGCAGCCAAGATTTTGGACAGGGGCCATGGGAGACCCAGTACTTC.

The table lists this clonotype with many counts. The J gene is TRBJ2-3, the V gene TRBV7-9; no reliable D call. The V gene's germline CDR1 is SEHNR and CDR2 FQNEAQ (reference sequence). Between the trimmed V and J ends, which lost 4 bases and 4 bases, there was a span of 15 bases. The CDR3 totals 15 residues. The CDR3, as DNA: TGTGCCAGCAGCTCTAAACCCCGTCGTCCAGATACGCAGTATTTT. Its protein is CASSSKPRRPDTQYF.

The chain recombines TRBV5-6 with TRBJ2-7; a possible D gene is TRBD1 (6 bases). This CDR3 region has 13 residues. Trimming took 5 bases from V and 3 from J, leaving 12 bases between them. Per the germline V gene, CDR1 is SGHDT and CDR2 is YYEEEE. CDR3 region: CASSFGQHYEQYF. In nucleotides, the CDR3 is TGTGCCAGCAGTTTTGGACAGCACTACGAGCAGTACTTC.

This clonotype came up many times. V is TRBV30 and J is TRBJ2-1, with a possible D match to TRBD2 (6 bases). V dropped 5 bases and J dropped 10 bases, with 21 bases sitting between them. In germline, CDR1 is GTSNPN, CDR2 SVGIG (reference sequence). The length of the CDR3 is 14 residues. CDR3 nucleotide sequence: TGTGCCTGGGGGCACGGGACTGCTATAAGCGAGCAGTTCTTC. Translating it yields CAWGHGTAISEQFF.

This clonotype was observed at least ten times. This chain connects TRBV6-5 to TRBJ2-7, with D maybe TRBD2 (6 bases). V dropped 6 bases and J dropped 7 bases, with 13 bases sitting between them. Germline CDR1 MNHEY, CDR2 SVGAGI. The length of the CDR3 is 12 residues. CDR3 in amino acids: CASSHGLAEQYF. The DNA of the CDR3 is TGTGCCAGCAGCCACGGGCTAGCGGAGCAGTACTTC.

At least ten counts were recorded for this clonotype. The chain joins TRBV7-2 to TRBJ2-3; D uncertain. The CDR3 totals 13 residues. Per germline, CDR1 SGHTA and CDR2 FQGNSA. V lost 5 bases to trimming and J lost 4 bases, with 10 bases between them. CDR3 DNA sequence: TGTGCCAGCAGCCCACCACCCGCAGATACGCAGTATTTT. The encoded protein is CASSPPPADTQYF.

The J gene is TRBJ1-4, the V gene TRBV12-3 or TRBV12-4; 8 nucleotides align to TRBD1. This CDR3 has 14 residues. Trimming cost V 5 bases and J 6 bases; bases outside gene matches: 5. The CDR3 DNA is TGTGCCAGCAGTACGACAGGGGCGGATGAAAAACTGTTTTTT. Its translation is CASSTTGADEKLFF.